These T cell receptor beta chains were read from a single sample in a study of cytomegalovirus exposure and HLA in healthy donors. The table came from immunoSEQ multiplex PCR; TCRdb's copy has only in-frame clones and leaves some out. The sample records more than 90,000 clones, about 79% being singletons. Source material: PBMCs. All receptors come from a man in his fifties in good health and CMV-seronegative. Both conserved end residues are part of each CDR3. The order of the fields is CDR3 length, V gene, CDR3 protein.

len: 14
v_gene: TRBV7-9
CDR3aa: CASSGQGGNQPQHF

len: 17
v_gene: TRBV19
CDR3aa: CASSIRAGSGVGYEQYF

len: 17
v_gene: TRBV7-9
CDR3aa: CASSFPNPGHPMGGYTF

len: 14
v_gene: TRBV5-1
CDR3aa: CASSLWGQGETQYF

len: 16
v_gene: TRBV11-2
CDR3aa: CASSPISRQGIYEQYF

len: 13
v_gene: TRBV29-1
CDR3aa: CSVNVGQGETQYF

len: 14
v_gene: TRBV27
CDR3aa: CASSALAGAYEQYF

len: 15
v_gene: TRBV5-1
CDR3aa: CASREAGVGTGELFF

len: 16
v_gene: TRBV5-5
CDR3aa: CASSLRIAGGSGEQYF

len: 12
v_gene: TRBV7-2
CDR3aa: CASSLTRGPQHF

len: 13
v_gene: TRBV11-2
CDR3aa: CASSLTEMETQYF

len: 12
v_gene: TRBV6-6
CDR3aa: CASSSTRGEQYF

len: 16
v_gene: TRBV4-2
CDR3aa: CASSQGLAGGSDTQYF

len: 17
v_gene: TRBV6-9
CDR3aa: CASSYGTSGRYGNEQFF

len: 15
v_gene: TRBV2
CDR3aa: CASRSASGRGETQYF

len: 13
v_gene: TRBV28
CDR3aa: CASGTSGDNEQFF

len: 15
v_gene: TRBV28
CDR3aa: CASSLGGQGSGEQYF

len: 13
v_gene: TRBV5-4
CDR3aa: CATHGGSSYEQYF

len: 14
v_gene: TRBV4-2
CDR3aa: CASSQTQGREKLFF

len: 15
v_gene: TRBV19
CDR3aa: CASTRAGGTYNEQFF

len: 12
v_gene: TRBV5-1
CDR3aa: CASGDRGDEQFF

len: 12
v_gene: TRBV7-9
CDR3aa: CSSSLGQDGYTF

len: 13
v_gene: TRBV19
CDR3aa: CASSGRDSYEQYF

len: 15
v_gene: TRBV28
CDR3aa: CASSFSAGASDTQYF

len: 20
v_gene: TRBV28
CDR3aa: CASSLPAWGEQGVVTDTQYF

len: 13
v_gene: TRBV28
CDR3aa: CASSEDRHTEAFF

len: 13
v_gene: TRBV28
CDR3aa: CASSLSGGSEQFF

len: 14
v_gene: TRBV7-2
CDR3aa: CASSLGGQEDTQYF

len: 20
v_gene: TRBV28
CDR3aa: CASSFPGYRDREDWWDGYTF

len: 13
v_gene: TRBV5-1
CDR3aa: CASSRVGGETQYF

len: 18
v_gene: TRBV9
CDR3aa: CASSSPGSNTVGKNIQYF

len: 12
v_gene: TRBV6-1
CDR3aa: CASSLDTVAAFF

len: 13
v_gene: TRBV15
CDR3aa: CATRLPGTGELFF

len: 13
v_gene: TRBV6-4
CDR3aa: CASSEAGGRIQYF

len: 15
v_gene: TRBV5-1
CDR3aa: CASSFLAGHQETQYF

len: 18
v_gene: TRBV11-2
CDR3aa: CASSNLPMTGEGVYEQYF

len: 15
v_gene: TRBV6-6
CDR3aa: CASSPRTPSTYEQYF

len: 16
v_gene: TRBV4-2
CDR3aa: CASSQAAGASTDTQYF

len: 15
v_gene: TRBV28
CDR3aa: CASSASSGSGETQYF

len: 15
v_gene: TRBV5-4
CDR3aa: CASSLGDRGGDTQYF

len: 16
v_gene: TRBV11-1
CDR3aa: CASSSPGGGRGTEAFF

len: 15
v_gene: TRBV30
CDR3aa: CAWRDRGRGTDTQYF

len: 15
v_gene: TRBV5-4
CDR3aa: CASTVGGGSAGTQYF

len: 14
v_gene: TRBV4-2
CDR3aa: CASSSDRSGYEQYF

len: 19
v_gene: TRBV11-3
CDR3aa: CASSLEWGASGSGYNEQFF

len: 15
v_gene: TRBV7-3
CDR3aa: CASSLRTSGVGELFF

len: 16
v_gene: TRBV7-9
CDR3aa: CASSELLAGVTDTQYF

len: 16
v_gene: TRBV5-1
CDR3aa: CASSSGSGHSNEKLFF

len: 14
v_gene: TRBV28
CDR3aa: CASRRDLGGETQYF

len: 16
v_gene: TRBV27
CDR3aa: CASSSTRERQQETQYF